The subject of this entry is one T cell receptor beta chain. This record comes from a study of blood T cell repertoires in COVID-19. TCRdb's table, derived via immunoSEQ multiplex PCR, lists solely in-frame clones and lacks some. The data hold some 200,000 clones, with about 90% observed a single time. The V gene lost 3 bases and the J gene lost 4 bases, with 7 bases spanning the gap. Germline V gene data show CDR1 as LNHDA and CDR2 as SQIVND (reference sequence). This CDR3 has 14 amino acids. The sequenced material came from PBMCs or T cells enriched from blood (not recorded which). The TCR sequence derives from a woman aged 18 to 35 who had recovered from COVID-19. This chain joins TRBV19 and TRBJ1-6; D not resolved. This chain's CDR3 is CASSIELYNSPLHF. The DNA for the CDR3 is TGTGCCAGTAGTATTGAACTTTATAATTCACCCCTCCACTTT.